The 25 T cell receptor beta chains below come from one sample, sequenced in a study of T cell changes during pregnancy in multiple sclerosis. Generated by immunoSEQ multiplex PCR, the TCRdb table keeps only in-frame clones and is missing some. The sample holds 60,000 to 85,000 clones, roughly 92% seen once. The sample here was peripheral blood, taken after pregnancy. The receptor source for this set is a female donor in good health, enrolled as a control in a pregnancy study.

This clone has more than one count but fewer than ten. CDR3 sequence: CASRTSIGQRLYGYTF. CDR3 coding DNA: TGTGCCAGCAGAACCTCTATTGGACAGAGACTCTATGGCTACACCTTC. The genes are TRBV13 and TRBJ1-2; the D gene is possibly TRBD1 (6 bases). Trimming removed 6 bases at V and 4 bases at J, with 21 bases between. The CDR3 has 16 residues. Germline CDR1 and CDR2: PRHDT and FYEKMQ (reference sequence).

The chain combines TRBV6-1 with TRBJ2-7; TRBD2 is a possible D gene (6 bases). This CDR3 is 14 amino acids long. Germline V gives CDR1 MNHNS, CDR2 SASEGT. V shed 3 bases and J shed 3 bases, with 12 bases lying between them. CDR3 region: CASSDNTGDYEQYF. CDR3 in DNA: TGTGCCAGCAGTGACAACACGGGGGACTACGAGCAGTACTTC.

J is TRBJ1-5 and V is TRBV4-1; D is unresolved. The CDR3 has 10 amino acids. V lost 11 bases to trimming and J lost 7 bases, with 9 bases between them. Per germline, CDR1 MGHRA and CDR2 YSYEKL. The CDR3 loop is CAQIRQPQHF. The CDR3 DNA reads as TGCGCCCAGATTCGACAGCCCCAGCATTTT.

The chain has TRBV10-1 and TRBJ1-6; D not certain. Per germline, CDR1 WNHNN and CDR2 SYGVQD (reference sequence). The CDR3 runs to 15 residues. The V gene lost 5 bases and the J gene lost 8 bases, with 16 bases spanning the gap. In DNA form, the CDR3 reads TGCGCCAGCAGTTTCGGCCCGGGTATCGATTCACCCCTCCACTTT. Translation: CASSFGPGIDSPLHF.

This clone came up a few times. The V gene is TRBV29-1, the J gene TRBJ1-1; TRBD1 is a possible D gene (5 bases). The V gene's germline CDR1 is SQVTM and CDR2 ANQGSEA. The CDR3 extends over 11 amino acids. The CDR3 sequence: CSGRWGDEAFF. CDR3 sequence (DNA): TGCAGTGGACGATGGGGGGATGAAGCTTTCTTT.

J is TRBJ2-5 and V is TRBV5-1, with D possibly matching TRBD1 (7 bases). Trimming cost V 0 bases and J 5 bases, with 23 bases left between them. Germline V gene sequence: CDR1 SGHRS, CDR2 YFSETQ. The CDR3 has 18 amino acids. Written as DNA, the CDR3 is TGCGCCAGCAGCTTGGAGGTGGGGCACTCGTCAGGGGGGGAGACCCAGTACTTC. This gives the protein CASSLEVGHSSGGETQYF.

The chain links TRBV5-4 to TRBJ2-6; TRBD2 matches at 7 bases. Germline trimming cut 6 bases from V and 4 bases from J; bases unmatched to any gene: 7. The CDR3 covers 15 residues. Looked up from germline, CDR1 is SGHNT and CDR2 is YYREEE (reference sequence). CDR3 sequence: CASNGGGSGANVLTF. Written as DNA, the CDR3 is TGTGCCAGCAACGGCGGGGGATCGGGGGCCAACGTCCTGACTTTC. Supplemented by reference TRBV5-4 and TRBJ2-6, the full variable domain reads ETGVTQSPTHLIKTRGQQVTLRCSSQSGHNTVSWYQQALGQGPQFIFQYYREEENGRGNFPPRFSGLQFPNYSSELNVNALELDDSALYLCASNGGGSGANVLTFGAGSRLTVL.

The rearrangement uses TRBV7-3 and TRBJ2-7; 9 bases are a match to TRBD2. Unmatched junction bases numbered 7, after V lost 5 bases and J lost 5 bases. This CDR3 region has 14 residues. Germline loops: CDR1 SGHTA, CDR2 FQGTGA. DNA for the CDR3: TGTGCCAGCAGCCCAGCGGGAGGCCGGGACGAGCAGTACTTC. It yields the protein CASSPAGGRDEQYF.

The CDR3 sequence is CSVAGGQNTEAFF. The CDR3 DNA follows: TGCAGCGTCGCCGGGGGGCAGAACACTGAAGCTTTCTTT. The V gene is TRBV29-1, the J gene TRBJ1-1; D is perhaps TRBD1 (6 bases). From germline, CDR1 is SQVTM and CDR2 ANQGSEA. V dropped 6 bases and J dropped 1 base, with 12 bases sitting between them. CDR3 length equals 13 residues.

CDR3 in DNA: TGTGCCAGCAGCTTAGCCGGGATCACCCTGGGAGCTTTCTTT. This sequence encodes CASSLAGITLGAFF. The chain carries TRBV11-2 and TRBJ1-1, with unresolved D. This CDR3 has 14 residues. Germline loops: CDR1 SGHAT, CDR2 FQNNGV. Trimming pared 1 base from V and 10 bases from J, leaving 16 bases between.

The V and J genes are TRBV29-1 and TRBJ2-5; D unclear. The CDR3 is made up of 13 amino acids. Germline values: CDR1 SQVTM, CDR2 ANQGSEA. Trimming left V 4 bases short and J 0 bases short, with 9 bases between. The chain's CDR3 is CSVVWPNQETQYF. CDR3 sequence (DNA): TGCAGCGTTGTCTGGCCGAACCAAGAGACCCAGTACTTC.

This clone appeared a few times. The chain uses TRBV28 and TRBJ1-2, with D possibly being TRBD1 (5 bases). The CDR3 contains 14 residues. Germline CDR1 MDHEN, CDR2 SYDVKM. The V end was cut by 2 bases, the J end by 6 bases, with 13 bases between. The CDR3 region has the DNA TGTGCCAGCAGTTTAACGGTAGGGGTACATGGCTACACCTTC. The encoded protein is CASSLTVGVHGYTF.

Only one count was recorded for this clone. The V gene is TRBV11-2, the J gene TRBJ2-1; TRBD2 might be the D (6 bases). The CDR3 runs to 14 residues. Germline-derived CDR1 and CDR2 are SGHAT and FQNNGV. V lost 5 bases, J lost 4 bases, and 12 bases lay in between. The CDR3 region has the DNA TGTGCCAGCAGCCGGGACTCCGAATACAATGAGCAGTTCTTC. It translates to CASSRDSEYNEQFF.

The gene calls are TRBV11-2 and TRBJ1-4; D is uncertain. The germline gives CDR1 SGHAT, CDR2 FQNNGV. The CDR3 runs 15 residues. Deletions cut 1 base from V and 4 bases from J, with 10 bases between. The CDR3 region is CASSLVGRVNEKLFF. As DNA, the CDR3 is TGTGCCAGCAGCTTAGTAGGGAGGGTTAATGAAAAACTGTTTTTT.

CDR3 DNA sequence: TGTGCCTGGAGTGCGGGACTAGCGGGAGAGACCCAGTACTTC. Translating it yields CAWSAGLAGETQYF. V is TRBV30 and J is TRBJ2-5, with 12 bases aligning to TRBD2. The CDR3 has 14 amino acids. The junction had 1 base not matched to a gene; V was cut back by 1 base and J by 4 bases. Germline assignment: CDR1 GTSNPN and CDR2 SVGIG (reference sequence).

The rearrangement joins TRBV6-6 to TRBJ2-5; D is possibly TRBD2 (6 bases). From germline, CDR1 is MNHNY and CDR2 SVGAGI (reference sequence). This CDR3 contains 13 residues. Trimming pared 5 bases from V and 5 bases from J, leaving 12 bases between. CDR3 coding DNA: TGTGCCAGCAGTCGAGGAGGGCGGGAGACCCAGTACTTC. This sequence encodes CASSRGGRETQYF.

This CDR3 is CASSLSSGNPSTDTQYF. CDR3 in DNA: TGTGCCAGCAGCTTAAGTAGCGGGAACCCTAGCACAGATACGCAGTATTTT. The rearrangement joins TRBV7-2 to TRBJ2-3, with 8 bases aligning to TRBD2. The CDR3 consists of 17 residues. After removal of 2 bases from V and 0 bases from J, the junction contained 7 bases not matched to a gene. Germline values: CDR1 SGHTA, CDR2 FQGNSA.

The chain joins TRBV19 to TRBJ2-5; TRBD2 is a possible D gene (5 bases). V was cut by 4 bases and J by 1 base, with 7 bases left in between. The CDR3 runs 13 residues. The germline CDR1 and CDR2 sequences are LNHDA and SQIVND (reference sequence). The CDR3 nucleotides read TGTGCCAGTAGTACTAGCATCCAAGAGACCCAGTACTTC. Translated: CASSTSIQETQYF.

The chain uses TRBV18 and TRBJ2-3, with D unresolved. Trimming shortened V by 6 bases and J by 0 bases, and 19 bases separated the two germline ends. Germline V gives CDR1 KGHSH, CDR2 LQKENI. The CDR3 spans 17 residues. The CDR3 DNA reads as TGTGCCAGCTCCCCTAACGGCAGGCTACCTAGCACAGATACGCAGTATTTT. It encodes CASSPNGRLPSTDTQYF.

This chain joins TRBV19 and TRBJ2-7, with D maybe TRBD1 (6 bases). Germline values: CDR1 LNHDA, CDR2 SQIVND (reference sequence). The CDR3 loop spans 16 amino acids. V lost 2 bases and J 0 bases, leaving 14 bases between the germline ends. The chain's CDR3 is CASSISGTLSSYEQYF. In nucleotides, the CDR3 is TGTGCCAGTAGTATATCGGGGACACTGAGCTCCTACGAGCAGTACTTC.

This CDR3 is CANAGLSYNEQFF. The CDR3, as DNA: TGTGCCAATGCGGGTCTCTCCTACAATGAGCAGTTCTTC. The V call is TRBV19, the J call TRBJ2-1, with D possibly being TRBD2 (5 bases). Trimming cost V 10 bases and J 0 bases, with 10 bases left between them. This CDR3 spans 13 amino acids. Germline lookup yields CDR1 LNHDA and CDR2 SQIVND (reference sequence).

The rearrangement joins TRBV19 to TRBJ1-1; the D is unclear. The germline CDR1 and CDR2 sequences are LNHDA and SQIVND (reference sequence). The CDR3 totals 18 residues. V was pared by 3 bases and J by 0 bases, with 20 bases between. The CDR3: CASSIPRGQFGMNTEAFF. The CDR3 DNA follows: TGTGCCAGTAGTATTCCCCGGGGTCAATTTGGGATGAACACTGAAGCTTTCTTT.

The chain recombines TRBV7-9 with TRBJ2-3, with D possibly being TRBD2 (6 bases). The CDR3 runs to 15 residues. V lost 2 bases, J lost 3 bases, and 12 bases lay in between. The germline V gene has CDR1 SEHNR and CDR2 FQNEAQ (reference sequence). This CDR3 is CASSLLRGTTDTQYF. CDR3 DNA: TGTGCCAGCAGCTTACTTCGCGGGACGACAGATACGCAGTATTTT.

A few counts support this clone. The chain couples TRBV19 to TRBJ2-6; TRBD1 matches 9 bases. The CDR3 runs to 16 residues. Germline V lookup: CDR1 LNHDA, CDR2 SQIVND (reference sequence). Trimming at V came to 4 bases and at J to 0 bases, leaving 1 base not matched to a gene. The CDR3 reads CASSKTGGSGANVLTF. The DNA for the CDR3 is TGTGCCAGTAGTAAGACAGGGGGCTCTGGGGCCAACGTCCTGACTTTC.

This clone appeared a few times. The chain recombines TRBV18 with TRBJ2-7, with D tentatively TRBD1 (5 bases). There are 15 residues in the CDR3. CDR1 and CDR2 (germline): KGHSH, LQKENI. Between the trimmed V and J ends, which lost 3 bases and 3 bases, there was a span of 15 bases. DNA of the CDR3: TGTGCCAGCTCACCGCGAATAAATCAGGGCTACGAGCAGTACTTC. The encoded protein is CASSPRINQGYEQYF.